This passage covers 25 T cell receptor beta chains from one sample sequenced in a study of cytomegalovirus exposure and HLA in healthy donors. It was with 60 Vbeta and 13 Jbeta primers that the PCR ran. TCRdb's copy holds only in-frame clones and misses some; the assay was immunoSEQ multiplex PCR. This sample carries a few hundred thousand clones, roughly two thirds of them seen once, and the ten largest clones take around 2.3%. Sequencing was done on a sample of PBMCs. The receptors here all came from a female donor in good health and CMV-seronegative.

The V and J genes are TRBV5-1 and TRBJ2-1; D is ambiguous. CDR3 length: 14 residues. V shed 4 bases and J shed 4 bases, with 12 bases lying between them. The germline V gene has CDR1 SGHRS and CDR2 YFSETQ. The CDR3 spells CASSLEQTYNEQFF. CDR3 DNA: TGCGCCAGCAGCCTGGAGCAGACATACAATGAGCAGTTCTTC.

V and J are TRBV27 and TRBJ2-3, with 10 bases identical to TRBD2. Germline V gives CDR1 MNHEY, CDR2 SMNVEV (reference sequence). The CDR3 runs to 18 residues. The V gene end was trimmed by 2 bases and the J gene end by 4 bases; junction bases not matched to a gene: 12. The CDR3 spells CASSLEAPSGRGSDTQYF. The CDR3 bases are TGTGCCAGCAGTTTAGAGGCCCCTAGCGGGAGAGGGTCAGATACGCAGTATTTT.

This clone was found a few times. The chain joins TRBV10-3 to TRBJ1-3; D is unresolved. Looked up from germline, CDR1 is ENHRY and CDR2 is SYGVKD. The CDR3 contains 16 residues. The V end was cut by 0 bases, the J end by 0 bases, with 9 bases between. CDR3 sequence: CAISESRQSSGNTIYF. CDR3 in DNA: TGTGCCATCAGTGAGTCGAGGCAGAGCTCTGGAAACACCATATATTTT.

This chain connects TRBV10-1 to TRBJ1-5; unclear D gene. CDR1 and CDR2 (germline): WNHNN, SYGVQD (reference sequence). Trimming took 2 bases from V and 4 from J, leaving 18 bases between them. CDR3 length: 17 amino acids. CDR3 DNA: TGCGCCAGCAGTGAGGAGGGTACCGGACCGTGGAATCAGCCCCAGCATTTT. Its translation is CASSEEGTGPWNQPQHF.

The chain links TRBV18 to TRBJ2-7; 7 nucleotides agree with TRBD2. Losses at the gene ends were 1 base for V and 3 bases for J; bases not matched to a gene: 3. Germline V gene sequence: CDR1 KGHSH, CDR2 LQKENI. The CDR3 length is 14 residues. The CDR3 coding sequence is TGTGCCAGCTCACCACTCGCGGGGGACTACGAGCAGTACTTC. Residues: CASSPLAGDYEQYF.

The rearrangement joins TRBV7-9 to TRBJ2-1; tentative D call: TRBD2 (6 bases). CDR3 size: 13 residues. Per germline, CDR1 SEHNR and CDR2 FQNEAQ (reference sequence). Trimming removed 1 base at V and 12 bases at J, with 13 bases between. CDR3 amino acids: CASSLVSASAQFF. The DNA of the CDR3 is TGTGCCAGCAGCTTAGTAAGTGCTAGCGCGCAGTTCTTC.

The chain uses TRBV7-8 and TRBJ2-7; tentative D call: TRBD1 (6 bases). The CDR3 has 14 amino acids. V was shortened by 2 bases and J by 0 bases, with 8 bases between the two germline ends. CDR1 and CDR2 (germline): SGHVS, FQNEAQ. Written as DNA, the CDR3 is TGTGCCAGCAGCTTAACAGGGAGCTCCTACGAGCAGTACTTC. Translation: CASSLTGSSYEQYF.

The chain links TRBV30 to TRBJ2-5; possibly TRBD2 for D (6 bases). Germline V CDR1 and CDR2: GTSNPN, SVGIG (reference sequence). V lost 5 bases and J lost 5, with 15 bases in between. The CDR3 runs to 13 residues. The CDR3 nucleotides read TGTGCCTGGGACGGAGGGACGATTGAGACCCAGTACTTC. It is translated as CAWDGGTIETQYF.

The chain recombines TRBV5-1 with TRBJ2-1; 14 nucleotides align to TRBD2. The junction had 3 bases not matched to a gene; V was cut back by 3 bases and J by 7 bases. The CDR3 loop spans 15 amino acids. In germline, CDR1 is SGHRS, CDR2 YFSETQ. The DNA for the CDR3 is TGCGCCAGCAGCTCCGGACTAGCGGGAGGAAATGAGCAGTTCTTC. It encodes CASSSGLAGGNEQFF. Full variable domain (outside the CDR3, taken from reference TRBV5-1 and TRBJ2-1): KAGVTQTPRYLIKTRGQQVTLSCSPISGHRSVSWYQQTPGQGLQFLFEYFSETQRNKGNFPGRFSGRQFSNSRSEMNVSTLELGDSALYLCASSSGLAGGNEQFFGPGTRLTVL.

This rearrangement joins TRBV7-2 to TRBJ1-1; weak D call: TRBD1 (5 bases). Trimming pared 3 bases from V and 0 bases from J, leaving 8 bases between. Germline V lookup: CDR1 SGHTA, CDR2 FQGNSA. The CDR3 has 14 amino acids. This CDR3 reads CASSLGEVNTEAFF. As DNA, the CDR3 is TGTGCCAGCAGCTTGGGGGAGGTGAACACTGAAGCTTTCTTT.

This clone was recorded only once. The CDR3 is CASAKRGSTDTQYF. The CDR3 nucleotides read TGCGCCAGCGCGAAGCGGGGGAGCACAGATACGCAGTATTTT. V gene TRBV10-1 combines with J gene TRBJ2-3, with 8 bases that match TRBD2. This CDR3 has 14 amino acids. V lost 8 bases, J lost 0 bases, and 4 bases stayed unmatched. Germline V gene data show CDR1 as WNHNN and CDR2 as SYGVQD (reference sequence).

The rearrangement joins TRBV20-1 to TRBJ2-3, with D possibly matching TRBD2 (5 bases). Germline values: CDR1 DFQATT, CDR2 SNEGSKA (reference sequence). Trimming took off 4 bases at V and 10 bases at J, with 12 bases between the two ends. The CDR3 covers 11 residues. The CDR3 loop reads CSAIAGNAQYF. As DNA, the CDR3 is TGCAGTGCTATCGCCGGGAATGCGCAGTATTTT.

This clone occurred a few times. The V and J genes are TRBV10-2 and TRBJ1-4; 7 bases align to TRBD1. Germline loops: CDR1 WSHSY, CDR2 SAAADI. The CDR3 consists of 16 residues. V was clipped by 5 bases and J by 8 bases; unmatched bases: 14. Written as DNA, the CDR3 is TGCGCCAGCAGTAATACTAACCGGGACAGAGGCGAAAAACTGTTTTTT. Translated: CASSNTNRDRGEKLFF.

The chain recombines TRBV28 with TRBJ2-1, with 9 bases identical to TRBD2. The CDR3 runs 16 residues. CDR1 and CDR2 (germline): MDHEN, SYDVKM. Trimming removed 2 bases from V and 3 bases from J; junction bases left unmatched: 5. The CDR3 DNA is TGTGCCAGCAGTTTACTAGCGGGACCTCTCTACAATGAGCAGTTCTTC. Translated: CASSLLAGPLYNEQFF. The full variable domain, in which reference TRBV28 and TRBJ2-1 provide the parts outside the CDR3, is DVKVTQSSRYLVKRTGEKVFLECVQDMDHENMFWYRQDPGLGLRLIYFSYDVKMKEKGDIPEGYSVSREKKERFSLILESASTNQTSMYLCASSLLAGPLYNEQFFGPGTRLTVL.

This clone showed up just once. The chain combines TRBV18 with TRBJ1-5; D is undetermined. V lost 3 bases and J 5 bases, leaving 11 bases between the germline ends. Looked up from germline, CDR1 is KGHSH and CDR2 is LQKENI. The CDR3 is made up of 14 amino acids. The CDR3 here is CASSPSPSDQPQHF. DNA for the CDR3: TGTGCCAGCTCACCTTCCCCGTCTGATCAGCCCCAGCATTTT.

This chain links TRBV7-9 with TRBJ1-5; D is unresolved. CDR1 and CDR2 from the germline V gene are SEHNR and FQNEAQ (reference sequence). This CDR3 comprises 16 residues. Trimming removed 4 bases at V and 0 bases at J, with 13 bases between. CDR3 amino acids: CASSSRWENSNQPQHF. The CDR3 DNA sequence: TGTGCCAGCAGCTCCCGCTGGGAGAATAGCAATCAGCCCCAGCATTTT.

This chain links TRBV10-1 with TRBJ2-5, with D possibly matching TRBD1 (6 bases). The CDR3 consists of 13 residues. CDR1 WNHNN and CDR2 SYGVQD come from the germline V gene (reference sequence). V was cut by 6 bases and J by 1 base, with 9 bases left in between. CDR3 DNA sequence: TGCGCCAGCAGCCAGGGGACCCAAGAGACCCAGTACTTC. This codes for CASSQGTQETQYF.

This chain joins TRBV5-1 and TRBJ2-3, with a tentative D call TRBD2 (6 bases). Germline-derived CDR1 and CDR2 are SGHRS and YFSETQ. CDR3 length: 16 residues. V was clipped by 0 bases and J by 1 base, with 12 bases between them. CDR3 nucleotides: TGCGCCAGCAGCTTGGGAAGTAGCGGTGGCACAGATACGCAGTATTTT. Encoded protein: CASSLGSSGGTDTQYF.

Note on this clone: Distinct nucleotide sequences in the sample also encode this CDR3. The rearrangement uses TRBV28 and TRBJ2-2; 11 nucleotides match TRBD2. Germline values: CDR1 MDHEN, CDR2 SYDVKM. V shed 5 bases, J shed 2 bases, and the junction held 10 bases outside the gene matches. The CDR3 is 18 amino acids. The CDR3 sequence: CASSTLAGGGFNTGELFF. CDR3 sequence (DNA): TGTGCCAGCAGTACCTTAGCGGGAGGGGGTTTTAACACCGGGGAGCTGTTTTTT.

This clone has a handful of counts. V gene TRBV7-2 combines with J gene TRBJ1-2; 11 bases fit TRBD1. Germline V gene lookup returns CDR1 SGHTA and CDR2 FQGNSA. The CDR3 totals 14 residues. The V and J ends lost 3 bases and 5 bases, in that order; junction bases with no gene match: 2. CDR3 nucleotide sequence: TGTGCCAGCAGCTTCCGGGACAGGGGGTATGGCTACACCTTC. It codes for CASSFRDRGYGYTF.

The J gene is TRBJ2-3, the V gene TRBV4-1; D is uncertain. Germline V gene data show CDR1 as MGHRA and CDR2 as YSYEKL. The CDR3 has 14 amino acids. V lost 1 base, J lost 2 bases, and 7 bases lay in between. CDR3 region: CASSQVRDTDTQYF. The CDR3 DNA sequence: TGCGCCAGCAGCCAAGTGCGAGACACAGATACGCAGTATTTT.

The genes are TRBV7-9 and TRBJ2-7, with 9 bases aligning to TRBD2. V gave up 5 bases and J gave up 3 bases; unmatched junction bases: 11. Germline V gives CDR1 SEHNR, CDR2 FQNEAQ (reference sequence). The CDR3 contains 16 residues. The CDR3 coding sequence is TGTGCCAGCAGCCCCGCGACTAGCGGTAGGGGCTACGAGCAGTACTTC. Amino acid sequence: CASSPATSGRGYEQYF.

The chain recombines TRBV5-4 with TRBJ1-2, with 7 positions matching TRBD1. This CDR3 contains 15 residues. Germline assignment: CDR1 SGHNT and CDR2 YYREEE (reference sequence). Germline trimming cut 4 bases from V and 4 bases from J; bases unmatched to any gene: 10. The CDR3 spells CASSQDRTSFYGYTF. Written as DNA, the CDR3 is TGTGCCAGCAGCCAGGACAGGACAAGTTTCTATGGCTACACCTTC.

This clone has a handful of counts. The chain carries TRBV5-1 and TRBJ2-7; the match to TRBD2 covers 7 bases. This CDR3 spans 15 amino acids. Trimming took 7 bases from V and 6 from J; bases not matched to a gene: 16. Germline assignment: CDR1 SGHRS and CDR2 YFSETQ. CDR3 protein: CASRPTVGGPGEQYF. The CDR3 region has the DNA TGCGCCAGCCGCCCCACGGTGGGAGGGCCAGGCGAGCAGTACTTC.

As DNA, the CDR3 is TGTGCCAGCAGCCCCCTTCCGGGACAGGGGAATGAGCAGTTCTTC. It specifies CASSPLPGQGNEQFF. J is TRBJ2-1 and V is TRBV5-5, with 10 bases aligning to TRBD1. CDR1 SGHKS and CDR2 YYEKEE come from the germline V gene (reference sequence). V lost 4 bases to trimming and J lost 7 bases; unmatched junction nucleotides: 8. The CDR3 totals 15 residues.